The 2 T cell receptor beta chains below come from one sample, sequenced in a study of blood T cell repertoires in COVID-19. Produced via immunoSEQ multiplex PCR; TCRdb's table is partial and in-frame only. The data hold a few hundred thousand clones, with 80% observed a single time. Material: PBMCs or T cells enriched from blood (not recorded which). The receptors stem from a woman in her forties with acute COVID-19.

As concerns this clone: An end of the junction differs from the germline gene, which may be a read error. The V and J genes are TRBV7-9 and TRBJ1-1, with 9 bases lining up with TRBD1. In germline, CDR1 is SEHNR, CDR2 FQNEAQ (reference sequence). The CDR3 is 14 amino acids. In DNA, the CDR3 is TGTGCCAACAGCTTACCGGGACAGGGTGCTGAAGCTTTCTTT. Protein: CANSLPGQGAEAFF.

The chain employs TRBV12-3 or TRBV12-4 and TRBJ2-3, with D uncertain. The CDR3 has 13 amino acids. V was pared by 6 bases and J by 2 bases, with 9 bases between. This CDR3 is CASRTANTDTQYF. The CDR3 DNA follows: TGTGCCAGCAGAACAGCCAACACAGATACGCAGTATTTT.